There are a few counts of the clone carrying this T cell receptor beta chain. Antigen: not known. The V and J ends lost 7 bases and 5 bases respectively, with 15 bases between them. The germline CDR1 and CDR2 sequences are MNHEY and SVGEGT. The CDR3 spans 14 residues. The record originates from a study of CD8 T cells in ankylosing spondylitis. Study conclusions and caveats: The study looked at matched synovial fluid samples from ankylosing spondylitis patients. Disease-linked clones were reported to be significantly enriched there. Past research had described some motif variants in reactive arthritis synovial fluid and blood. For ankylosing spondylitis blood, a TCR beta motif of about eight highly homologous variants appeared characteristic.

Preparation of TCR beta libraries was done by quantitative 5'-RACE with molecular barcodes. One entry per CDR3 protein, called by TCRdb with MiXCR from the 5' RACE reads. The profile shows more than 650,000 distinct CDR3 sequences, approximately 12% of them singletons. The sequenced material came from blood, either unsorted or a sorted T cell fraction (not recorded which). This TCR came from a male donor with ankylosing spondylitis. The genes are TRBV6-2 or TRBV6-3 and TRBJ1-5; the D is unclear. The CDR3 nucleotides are TGTGCCAGCACCCCGGGAGGAGGGTATCAGCCCCAGCATTTT. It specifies CASTPGGGYQPQHF.